Listed below are T cell receptor beta chains from one sample, sequenced in a study of T cells after yellow fever vaccination. MiXCR, run by TCRdb on the 5' RACE reads, gives a single entry per CDR3 protein. The table lists 50,000 to 60,000 distinct CDR3 sequences, approximately 6.1% of them singletons. Here the sequenced sample was PBMCs, either bulk or a sorted T-cell subset (CD4+, CD8+, memory, or dextramer-sorted; not recorded which), taken on the day of the yellow fever booster vaccination. Receptor source: a man aged 18 to 30 who received the YFV17D yellow fever vaccine. The conserved cysteine and the conserved F or W are not part of the CDR3 here. The order of the fields is J gene, V gene, CDR3 protein.

TRBJ1-1	TRBV13	ASRPRLGLLRAF
TRBJ2-1	TRBV5-5	ASSQGQGNYNEQF
TRBJ1-5	TRBV4-1	ASSQVADENQPQH
TRBJ1-1	TRBV6-2/TRBV6-3	ASSYDPGGRSEAF
TRBJ2-3	TRBV29-1	SVDGGGNADTQY
TRBJ2-5	TRBV11-3	ASSGRGTNQETQY
TRBJ2-7	TRBV6-2/TRBV6-3	ASSYSQGAANLEQY
TRBJ2-5	TRBV11-2	ASSYRQGTLYQETQY
TRBJ1-1	TRBV7-2	ASSSGGTVNTEAF
TRBJ1-1	TRBV15	ATREVGDTEAF
TRBJ2-1	TRBV5-4	ASSLVSGQGMLANEQF
TRBJ2-5	TRBV7-9	ASSTAGNQETQY
TRBJ2-3	TRBV24-1	ATSDSISSTDTQY
TRBJ1-5	TRBV6-6	ASSYTGGWESNQPQH
TRBJ2-5	TRBV30	AWAYGERQETQY
TRBJ2-7	TRBV4-1	ASSPSWGAYEQY
TRBJ2-5	TRBV12-3/TRBV12-4	ASSTSGGAGQETQY
TRBJ2-2	TRBV2	ASSEAGAINTGELF
TRBJ2-3	TRBV29-1	SVVLAGLGDTQY
TRBJ1-1	TRBV19	ASRPGNTEAF
TRBJ2-2	TRBV6-6	ASSYSRQGADGELF
TRBJ1-2	TRBV27	ASSLGQGASGYT
TRBJ2-7	TRBV29-1	SVLDGYEQY
TRBJ1-5	TRBV12-3/TRBV12-4	ASSLVGGGQPQH
TRBJ2-3	TRBV12-3/TRBV12-4	ASSLTGVDTQY
TRBJ1-2	TRBV12-3/TRBV12-4	ASSPGGNGYT
TRBJ1-5	TRBV6-6	ASSSGPLGNQPQH
TRBJ2-5	TRBV3-1	ASSQEDWEEETQY
TRBJ1-5	TRBV12-3/TRBV12-4	ASSQGQGVLNQPQH
TRBJ1-5	TRBV4-3	ASSRGVGGNQPQH
TRBJ1-1	TRBV5-6	ASSRGTGVNTEAF
TRBJ2-2	TRBV7-6	ASSLAPTNTGELF
TRBJ2-5	TRBV4-1	ASSPRVVQETQY
TRBJ2-3	TRBV7-9	AIQGWRVTDTQY
TRBJ1-1	TRBV10-3	AISQTPSGTEAF
TRBJ2-6	TRBV7-9	ASRGRLSSGANVLT
TRBJ2-3	TRBV7-7	ASSLVGTQY
TRBJ1-2	TRBV11-2	ASSVGAGYT
TRBJ2-7	TRBV5-6	ASSPPGSRMGFYEQY
TRBJ2-2	TRBV20-1	SADGQGTGELF
TRBJ1-6	TRBV4-3	ASSQRLSRGNSPLH
TRBJ2-1	TRBV6-5	ASSSGGVFNEQF
TRBJ2-7	TRBV10-1	ASSESTGMNEQY
TRBJ2-5	TRBV27	ASSWEETQY
TRBJ2-4	TRBV11-2	ASSLMGPLPKNIQY
TRBJ2-3	TRBV7-9	ASSPDGDTQY